This passage covers 16 T cell receptor beta chains from one sample sequenced in a study of metastatic and nonmetastatic thyroid tumors. Thyroid surgery was performed in patients who had received no treatment beforehand. TCRdb re-analyzed the PCR reads using MiXCR. The sample records over 50,000 clones, 30% being singletons. Input material: blood. These receptors were taken from a female donor with papillary thyroid cancer or a benign thyroid nodule (not recorded which). Some clones in this sample may be carry-over from other donors' samples.

This rearrangement joins TRBV3-1 to TRBJ2-7, with a weak D call TRBD1 (6 bases). CDR1 and CDR2 from the germline V gene are LGHDT and YNNKEL (reference sequence). CDR3 length equals 13 residues. V was cut by 6 bases and J by 4 bases, with 13 bases left in between. The CDR3 sequence: CASSRTEGYEQYF. The DNA for the CDR3 is TGTGCCAGCAGTAGGACAGAGGGTTACGAGCAGTACTTC.

Many counts were recorded for this clone. The rearrangement links TRBV12-3 or TRBV12-4 to TRBJ2-7, with D unclear. The CDR3 has 13 amino acids. Trimming stripped 4 bases from V and 2 bases from J, with 9 bases between. The DNA of the CDR3 is TGTGCCAGCAGTTGGGCGGTGACCTACGAGCAGTACTTC. Protein sequence: CASSWAVTYEQYF.

This clone showed up just a few times. V and J are TRBV6-1 and TRBJ1-4; the D is unclear. Germline CDR1 and CDR2: MNHNS and SASEGT. This CDR3 contains 14 residues. Trimming removed 6 bases at V and 4 bases at J, with 12 bases between. In DNA form, the CDR3 reads TGTGCCAGCAGGCCCACCGGTGGTAATGAAAAACTGTTTTTT. Protein: CASRPTGGNEKLFF.

The sample holds one count of this clone. The rearrangement links TRBV5-6 to TRBJ1-1, with D possibly being TRBD1 (6 bases). The V gene lost 3 bases and the J gene lost 4 bases, with 10 bases spanning the gap. Per the germline V gene, CDR1 is SGHDT and CDR2 is YYEEEE. The CDR3 is made up of 13 amino acids. The CDR3: CASSWRGGTEAFF. DNA of the CDR3: TGTGCCAGCAGCTGGAGGGGGGGCACTGAAGCTTTCTTT.

The genes are TRBV6-1 and TRBJ1-3; TRBD1 is a possible D gene (6 bases). The CDR3 covers 16 residues. Trimming removed 5 bases from V and 3 bases from J, with 17 bases in between. CDR1 is MNHNS and CDR2 is SASEGT in the germline V gene. The CDR3 sequence: CASSHREGVYGNTIYF. CDR3 coding DNA: TGTGCCAGCAGTCACCGGGAGGGGGTTTATGGAAACACCATATATTTT.

The rearrangement uses TRBV20-1 and TRBJ2-3, with 12 bases that match TRBD1. The V gene end was trimmed by 4 bases and the J gene end by 6 bases; junction bases not matched to a gene: 8. The CDR3 has 15 residues. Per germline, CDR1 DFQATT and CDR2 SNEGSKA (reference sequence). CDR3 DNA sequence: TGCAGTGCTAACCCGGGACAGGGGGCTCGGGATACGCAGTATTTT. Protein sequence: CSANPGQGARDTQYF.

This clone was detected only a few times. This same CDR3 is encoded by further DNA sequences in the sample. The chain carries TRBV2 and TRBJ1-1; D uncertain. V gave up 3 bases and J gave up 0 bases, with 5 bases separating them. The CDR3 extends over 13 amino acids. Germline V CDR1 and CDR2: SNHLY, FYNNEI. The CDR3, as DNA: TGTGCCAGCAGTGACCGGTTGAACACTGAAGCTTTCTTT. Translation gives CASSDRLNTEAFF.

This clone occurred many times. This chain connects TRBV28 to TRBJ1-1, with 7 nucleotides matching TRBD1. Unmatched junction bases numbered 5, after V lost 3 bases and J lost 1 base. Germline CDR1 and CDR2: MDHEN and SYDVKM. This CDR3 has 15 residues. CDR3 loop: CASSFGSGGNTEAFF. CDR3 nucleotides: TGTGCCAGCAGTTTTGGTTCAGGGGGGAACACTGAAGCTTTCTTT.

This clone has a count of ten or more. The chain uses TRBV5-1 and TRBJ1-6, with D uncertain. CDR3 size: 16 residues. Germline values: CDR1 SGHRS, CDR2 YFSETQ. Trimming shortened V by 0 bases and J by 0 bases, and 7 bases separated the two germline ends. The CDR3 reads CASSLAMSSYNSPLHF. CDR3 nucleotides: TGCGCCAGCAGCTTGGCCATGAGCTCCTATAATTCACCCCTCCACTTT. Looking up the rest from reference TRBV5-1 and TRBJ1-6 gives the full variable domain: KAGVTQTPRYLIKTRGQQVTLSCSPISGHRSVSWYQQTPGQGLQFLFEYFSETQRNKGNFPGRFSGRQFSNSRSEMNVSTLELGDSALYLCASSLAMSSYNSPLHFGNGTRLTVT.

The CDR3 bases are TGTGCCATCGGAACAGGAGATAGCAATCAGCCCCAGCATTTT. As protein: CAIGTGDSNQPQHF. The chain uses TRBV10-3 and TRBJ1-5; possible D gene TRBD1, 5 bases. CDR1 is ENHRY, CDR2 SYGVKD, per germline. The CDR3 sequence is 14 residues long. The V and J ends lost 8 bases and 0 bases respectively, with 11 bases between them.

This clone turned up a few times. The gene calls are TRBV6-6 and TRBJ1-1; possibly TRBD1 for D (5 bases). Between the trimmed V and J ends, which lost 3 bases and 6 bases, there was a span of 14 bases. The CDR3 is 14 residues long. Germline V gene data show CDR1 as MNHNY and CDR2 as SVGAGI (reference sequence). CDR3 DNA sequence: TGTGCCAGCAGTTATCTACAGGTGGTGGCTGAAGCTTTCTTT. Its translation is CASSYLQVVAEAFF.

This clone has only a few counts. The chain combines TRBV28 with TRBJ2-7; D unresolved. CDR3 length: 12 amino acids. The germline V gene has CDR1 MDHEN and CDR2 SYDVKM. Between the trimmed V and J ends, which lost 5 bases and 6 bases, there was a span of 11 bases. The CDR3 protein is CASSQIWGEQYF. The CDR3 DNA follows: TGTGCCAGCAGTCAGATTTGGGGCGAGCAGTACTTC.

The V call is TRBV6-2 or TRBV6-3, the J call TRBJ1-1; tentatively, D is TRBD1 (6 bases). This CDR3 has 13 residues. V was pared by 0 bases and J by 6 bases, with 8 bases between. Germline loops: CDR1 MNHEY, CDR2 SVGEGT. The CDR3 is CASSYSEGAEAFF. Written as DNA, the CDR3 is TGTGCCAGCAGTTACTCGGAGGGGGCTGAAGCTTTCTTT.

This rearrangement joins TRBV19 to TRBJ1-2, with D tentatively TRBD1 (6 bases). The germline V gene has CDR1 LNHDA and CDR2 SQIVND (reference sequence). Between the trimmed V and J ends, which lost 5 bases and 2 bases, there was a span of 18 bases. CDR3 length: 16 amino acids. CDR3 nucleotide sequence: TGTGCCAGTAGTCCGCAACAGGGTATATTGAACTATGGCTACACCTTC. The encoded protein is CASSPQQGILNYGYTF.

This clone has just a few counts. The J gene is TRBJ2-3, the V gene TRBV11-1; D possibly uses TRBD1 or TRBD2 (5 bases each). Germline assignment: CDR1 SGHAT and CDR2 FQDESV (reference sequence). The CDR3 consists of 15 residues. Trimming stripped 2 bases from V and 2 bases from J, with 11 bases between. The CDR3 coding sequence is TGTGCCAGCAGCTTAAAAAGGGACCACACAGATACGCAGTATTTT. Its protein product is CASSLKRDHTDTQYF.

In its sample, this clone was seen a few times. V is TRBV27 and J is TRBJ2-2; weak D call: TRBD2 (7 bases). The ends were cut back, 6 bases at V and 4 bases at J, with 15 bases in the middle. There are 15 residues in the CDR3. CDR1 MNHEY and CDR2 SMNVEV come from the germline V gene (reference sequence). The CDR3 bases are TGTGCCAGCAGGCCTCCCCGGGGGGCCACCGGGGAGCTGTTTTTT. This codes for CASRPPRGATGELFF.